The rows below give T cell receptor beta chains drawn from one sample of a study of early T cells in non-severe SARS-CoV-2 infection. TCRdb analysed the 5' RACE reads with MiXCR anew, one entry per CDR3 protein. The data contain roughly 80,000 distinct CDR3 sequences, more than 13% of them singletons. What was sequenced was whole blood. Every receptor here comes from an adult who was a healthcare worker with PCR-confirmed SARS-CoV-2 infection or an uninfected control (not recorded which). Both conserved end residues are part of each CDR3. Fields, in order: J gene, D gene, clone size, V gene, CDR3 protein, CDR3 DNA. D genes are given only for firm matches. Some rows mark clone size as missing; the rest say once, few, many or name a class of expanded clone.

j_gene: TRBJ1-5; d_gene: -; abundance: once; v_gene: TRBV6-5; CDR3aa: CASKIGRFSNQPQHF; CDR3nt: TGTGCCAGCAAAATCGGACGGTTTAGCAATCAGCCCCAGCATTTT
j_gene: TRBJ1-4; d_gene: -; abundance: -; v_gene: TRBV3-1; CDR3aa: CASSQQRAANEKLFF; CDR3nt: TGTGCCAGCAGCCAGCAAAGGGCCGCTAATGAAAAACTGTTTTTT
j_gene: TRBJ2-1; d_gene: TRBD2; abundance: -; v_gene: TRBV27; CDR3aa: CASSSAYGLLAGGLNEQFF; CDR3nt: TGTGCCAGCAGCTCCGCTTATGGGTTACTAGCGGGAGGTCTCAATGAGCAGTTCTTC
j_gene: TRBJ2-7; d_gene: TRBD2; abundance: -; v_gene: TRBV12-3/TRBV12-4; CDR3aa: CASSLREQRYEQYF; CDR3nt: TGTGCCAGCAGTTTGCGGGAGCAGAGGTACGAGCAGTACTTC
j_gene: TRBJ2-1; d_gene: TRBD2; abundance: few; v_gene: TRBV7-3; CDR3aa: CASSPQGTSGINEQFF; CDR3nt: TGTGCCAGCAGCCCCCAGGGGACTAGCGGGATCAATGAGCAGTTCTTC
j_gene: TRBJ2-7; d_gene: TRBD1; abundance: -; v_gene: TRBV27; CDR3aa: CASSLWTGPSYEQYF; CDR3nt: TGTGCCAGCAGTTTATGGACAGGTCCCTCCTACGAGCAGTACTTC
j_gene: TRBJ2-1; d_gene: -; abundance: few; v_gene: TRBV6-1; CDR3aa: CASSVPGGDSSYNEQFF; CDR3nt: TGTGCCAGCAGTGTCCCTGGGGGGGACAGCTCCTACAATGAGCAGTTCTTC
j_gene: TRBJ1-4; d_gene: -; abundance: -; v_gene: TRBV20-1; CDR3aa: CSARDRGEKLFF; CDR3nt: TGCAGTGCTAGAGATCGGGGAGAAAAACTGTTTTTT
j_gene: TRBJ2-2; d_gene: -; abundance: many; v_gene: TRBV15; CDR3aa: CATSREGRGFTGELFF; CDR3nt: TGTGCCACCAGCAGAGAGGGACGAGGTTTCACCGGGGAGCTGTTTTTT
j_gene: TRBJ1-5; d_gene: -; abundance: -; v_gene: TRBV6-1; CDR3aa: CASSELIQQPQHF; CDR3nt: TGTGCCAGCAGTGAATTAATTCAGCAGCCCCAGCATTTT
j_gene: TRBJ2-1; d_gene: TRBD2; abundance: few; v_gene: TRBV20-1; CDR3aa: CSATRASGGYNEQFF; CDR3nt: TGCAGTGCTACTCGGGCTAGCGGGGGATACAATGAGCAGTTCTTC
j_gene: TRBJ2-3; d_gene: TRBD2; abundance: -; v_gene: TRBV7-2; CDR3aa: CASSAGLAGSTDTQYF; CDR3nt: TGTGCCAGCAGCGCGGGACTAGCGGGCAGCACAGATACGCAGTATTTT
j_gene: TRBJ2-7; d_gene: TRBD1; abundance: few; v_gene: TRBV9; CDR3aa: CASSVAGTGLDEQYF; CDR3nt: TGTGCCAGCAGCGTAGCCGGGACAGGGCTCGACGAGCAGTACTTC
j_gene: TRBJ2-7; d_gene: -; abundance: many; v_gene: TRBV7-8; CDR3aa: CASSFTGDPILYEQYF; CDR3nt: TGTGCCAGCAGCTTTACAGGAGACCCCATTCTCTACGAGCAGTACTTC
j_gene: TRBJ2-2; d_gene: TRBD2; abundance: few; v_gene: TRBV3-1; CDR3aa: CASSRGLAGGGTGELFF; CDR3nt: TGTGCCAGCAGCCGCGGACTAGCGGGAGGTGGCACCGGGGAGCTGTTTTTT